The rows below give T cell receptor beta chains drawn from one sample of a study of blood T cell repertoires in COVID-19. TCRdb's copy holds only in-frame clones and misses some; the assay was immunoSEQ multiplex PCR. The table has around 150,000 clones, roughly 90% seen once. Material for sequencing was peripheral blood. These receptors originate from a human donor with COVID-19, enrolled during active disease. The donor label of this sample is uncertain. Both conserved end residues are part of each CDR3. The D gene is left open where the match is weak. Expanded clones are given a class, and other clones once, few, many or no size at all.

V,D,size,J,CDR3,DNA
TRBV5-1,-,-,TRBJ2-1,CASSPPGTEQFF,TGCGCCAGCAGCCCGCCCGGGACAGAGCAGTTCTTC
TRBV7-2,-,-,TRBJ1-2,CASSPDTSYGYTF,TGTGCCAGCAGCCCGGACACTTCCTATGGCTACACCTTC
TRBV2,-,-,TRBJ1-4,CASREGGKLFF,TGTGCCAGCAGGGAGGGCGGAAAACTGTTTTTT
TRBV12-5,-,-,TRBJ2-5,CASGNIGGLETQYF,TGTGCTAGTGGTAATATTGGGGGCCTCGAGACCCAGTACTTC
TRBV6-5,-,-,TRBJ1-1,CASSYSWTANTEAFF,TGTGCCAGCAGTTACTCCTGGACAGCAAACACTGAAGCTTTCTTT
TRBV5-1,TRBD1,-,TRBJ2-7,CASRSGQGIPPYEQYF,TGCGCCAGCAGATCGGGACAGGGGATCCCTCCCTACGAGCAGTACTTC
TRBV7-9,TRBD1,once,TRBJ1-2,CASSRGQGGPFNYGYTF,TGTGCCAGCAGCCGAGGACAGGGGGGCCCCTTTAACTATGGCTACACCTTC
TRBV5-1,TRBD1,-,TRBJ2-7,CASRRDGQGPYEQYF,TGCGCCAGCAGACGAGACGGACAGGGGCCTTACGAGCAGTACTTC
TRBV3-1/TRBV3-2,-,-,TRBJ1-2,CASSQEGRGLGYTF,TGTGCCAGCAGCCAAGAGGGTAGGGGCCTGGGCTACACCTTC
TRBV3-1/TRBV3-2,-,-,TRBJ1-1,CASSQILLGTEAFF,TGTGCCAGCAGCCAGATCCTCCTCGGCACTGAAGCTTTCTTT
TRBV7-9,-,-,TRBJ2-5,CASTIVVGAETQYF,TGTGCCAGCACCATAGTGGTGGGGGCAGAGACCCAGTACTTC
TRBV7-2,-,-,TRBJ2-5,CASSLVGAKETQYF,TGTGCCAGCAGCCTGGTGGGGGCCAAAGAGACCCAGTACTTC
TRBV12-3/TRBV12-4,-,-,TRBJ1-5,CASSLERSQPQHF,TGTGCCAGCAGTTTAGAGAGGTCTCAGCCCCAGCATTTT
TRBV9,-,once,TRBJ1-2,CASSAAQGTYGYTF,TGTGCCAGCAGCGCGGCCCAGGGAACCTATGGCTACACCTTC
TRBV18,-,-,TRBJ1-4,CASSPRTVAQNEKLFF,TGTGCCAGCTCACCCAGGACAGTTGCCCAGAATGAAAAACTGTTTTTT
TRBV6-2/TRBV6-3,-,-,TRBJ1-3,CASSWLQREAGNTIYF,TGTGCCAGCAGTTGGCTTCAGAGGGAGGCTGGAAACACCATATATTTT
TRBV12-3/TRBV12-4,-,-,TRBJ1-3,CASSSLRGNTIYF,TGTGCCAGCAGTTCCCTCCGGGGAAACACCATATATTTT
TRBV20-1,-,-,TRBJ2-5,CSASPGETQYF,TGCAGTGCTAGCCCGGGGGAGACCCAGTACTTC
TRBV5-1,TRBD2,-,TRBJ2-5,CASSLETSGGRETQYF,TGCGCCAGCAGCCTGGAGACTAGCGGGGGACGGGAGACCCAGTACTTC
TRBV21-1,-,-,TRBJ1-1,CASSKAMQGARGKVNTEAFF,TGTGCCAGCAGCAAAGCGATGCAGGGGGCGAGAGGGAAGGTCAACACTGAAGCTTTCTTT
TRBV10-2,TRBD1,-,TRBJ1-2,CASSPQGDYGYTF,TGCGCCAGCAGTCCACAGGGGGACTATGGCTACACCTTC
TRBV19,-,-,TRBJ1-1,CASSIGQAAEAFF,TGTGCCAGTAGTATCGGACAAGCCGCTGAAGCTTTCTTT
TRBV11-2,TRBD2,-,TRBJ2-3,CASSSRLAGGPDTQYF,TGTGCCAGCAGCTCCCGTCTGGCGGGGGGGCCTGATACGCAGTATTTT
TRBV21-1,-,-,TRBJ2-3,CASSGHRSTDTQYF,TGTGCCAGCAGCGGACACAGGAGCACAGATACGCAGTATTTT
TRBV19,-,-,TRBJ1-1,CASSISYGNTEAFF,TGTGCCAGTAGTATCTCTTACGGGAACACTGAAGCTTTCTTT
TRBV23-1,TRBD1,few,TRBJ2-5,CASSPPSSGTGDPQETQYF,TGCGCCAGCAGTCCCCCCTCTTCCGGGACAGGGGACCCCCAAGAGACCCAGTACTTC
TRBV23-1,TRBD1,-,TRBJ1-1,CASSKIRDSDLMNTEAFF,TGCGCCAGCAGTAAGATCCGGGACAGCGATCTCATGAACACTGAAGCTTTCTTT
TRBV9,-,-,TRBJ2-5,CASSVVPTGEETQYF,TGTGCCAGCAGCGTAGTCCCTACTGGAGAAGAGACCCAGTACTTC
TRBV19,-,-,TRBJ2-2,CASSSSLNTGELFF,TGTGCCAGTAGCTCTTCTTTAAACACCGGGGAGCTGTTTTTT
TRBV12-3/TRBV12-4,-,-,TRBJ1-5,CASSSSDQPQHF,-
TRBV4-2,-,few,TRBJ1-2,CASRGRSGHGYTF,TGTGCCAGCAGGGGTAGGTCAGGGCATGGCTACACCTTC
TRBV15,-,-,TRBJ1-2,CATSRIPQENYGYTF,TGTGCCACCAGCAGGATACCACAGGAGAACTATGGCTACACCTTC
TRBV2,-,-,TRBJ1-4,CASRTDSATNEKLFF,TGTGCCAGCAGAACGGACAGCGCAACTAATGAAAAACTGTTTTTT
TRBV19,TRBD1,-,TRBJ2-7,CASSPDRGSYEQYF,TGTGCCAGTAGCCCAGACAGGGGGTCCTACGAGCAGTACTTC
TRBV6-5,-,-,TRBJ1-2,CASSTGLWGYTF,TGTGCCAGCAGTACCGGGTTGTGGGGCTACACCTTC
TRBV19,-,-,TRBJ1-1,CASSISGEMDTEAFF,TGTGCCAGTAGTATCAGCGGGGAGATGGACACTGAAGCTTTCTTT
TRBV10-1,-,-,TRBJ2-3,CASSDGSLIDTQYF,TGCGCCAGCAGTGATGGCTCACTAATCGATACGCAGTATTTT
TRBV7-9,-,-,TRBJ2-4,CASSSPRTDSKNIQYF,TGTGCCAGCAGCTCACCCCGGACAGACAGCAAAAACATTCAGTACTTC
TRBV10-3,-,once,TRBJ2-1,CAITVEPGSYNEQFF,TGTGCCATCACTGTCGAGCCCGGCTCCTACAATGAGCAGTTCTTC
TRBV16,-,once,TRBJ2-7,CASSLPMGQGYEQYF,TGTGCCAGCAGCCTACCGATGGGGCAGGGGTACGAGCAGTACTTC
TRBV27,-,-,TRBJ1-3,CASFLPGHLSGNTIYF,TGTGCCAGCTTCCTGCCGGGACATCTCTCTGGAAACACCATATATTTT
TRBV19,TRBD1,-,TRBJ1-2,CASSIDQGAGGYTF,TGTGCCAGTAGTATTGATCAGGGGGCCGGAGGCTACACCTTC
TRBV7-9,TRBD1,few,TRBJ1-6,CASSLQGTAYNSPLHF,TGTGCCAGCAGCTTACAGGGGACAGCCTATAATTCACCCCTCCACTTT
TRBV6-2/TRBV6-3,-,-,TRBJ2-5,CASSYVSRQETQYF,TGTGCCAGCAGTTACGTGAGCCGTCAAGAGACCCAGTACTTC
TRBV18,TRBD1,-,TRBJ1-2,CASSPGQDGYTF,TGTGCCAGCTCACCCGGACAGGATGGCTACACCTTC